The 19 T cell receptor beta chains reported below all come from one sample, sequenced in a study of glioma-infiltrating T cells after dendritic cell vaccination. Documented time point: after dendritic cell vaccination, including at tumor progression/relapse. TCRdb keeps only in-frame clones here, not all; method: immunoSEQ multiplex PCR. The sample records around 92,000 clones, 80% being singletons. The sample here was blood, taken after dendritic cell vaccination. All receptors come from a human donor with glioblastoma.

V gene TRBV19 combines with J gene TRBJ1-5; D remains unclear. V lost 6 bases and J lost 5, with 17 bases in between. The CDR3 has 15 residues. The V gene's germline CDR1 is LNHDA and CDR2 SQIVND (reference sequence). The DNA for the CDR3 is TGTGCCAGTAGCCCCTATGGAGGGAAGGATCAGCCCCAGCATTTT. Protein sequence: CASSPYGGKDQPQHF.

This clone was picked up a small number of times. The chain recombines TRBV10-3 with TRBJ2-7, with 8 positions matching TRBD1. J lost 0 bases, V lost 0 bases, and 1 base had no gene match. Germline CDR1 reads ENHRY; CDR2 reads SYGVKD. The CDR3 totals 15 residues. The CDR3 region is CAISESTGDSYEQYF. The CDR3 coding sequence is TGTGCCATCAGTGAGTCGACAGGGGACTCCTACGAGCAGTACTTC.

The V gene is TRBV19, the J gene TRBJ1-2; D is unclear. The V gene lost 4 bases and the J gene lost 3 bases, with 18 bases spanning the gap. The CDR3 totals 16 residues. Germline lookup yields CDR1 LNHDA and CDR2 SQIVND (reference sequence). The CDR3 nucleotides read TGTGCCAGTAGTAGGCCAGGTATTTACCCCGACTATGGCTACACCTTC. Translating gives CASSRPGIYPDYGYTF. Variable domain in full (rest from reference TRBV19 and TRBJ1-2): DGGITQSPKYLFRKEGQNVTLSCEQNLNHDAMYWYRQDPGQGLRLIYYSQIVNDFQKGDIAEGYSVSREKKESFPLTVTSAQKNPTAFYLCASSRPGIYPDYGYTFGSGTRLTVV.

V is TRBV10-2 and J is TRBJ2-4; maybe TRBD2 (6 bases). The CDR3 is 14 residues long. Trimming left V 7 bases short and J 7 bases short, with 17 bases between. CDR1 WSHSY and CDR2 SAAADI come from the germline V gene. CDR3 in amino acids: CASTNPGGVNIQYF. DNA of the CDR3: TGCGCCAGCACTAACCCCGGAGGGGTGAACATTCAGTACTTC.

This rearrangement joins TRBV28 to TRBJ1-3; D is possibly TRBD1 (6 bases). This CDR3 is built from 15 residues. The germline V and J ends were trimmed by 7 bases and 0 bases, with 13 bases remaining between them. Germline assignment: CDR1 MDHEN and CDR2 SYDVKM. The CDR3 loop reads CASKDRAYSGNTIYF. In DNA, the CDR3 is TGTGCCAGCAAGGACAGAGCCTACTCTGGAAACACCATATATTTT.

The V and J genes are TRBV13 and TRBJ2-7, with TRBD2 as a possible D gene (6 bases). From germline, CDR1 is PRHDT and CDR2 FYEKMQ (reference sequence). This CDR3 comprises 15 residues. Trimming took off 5 bases at V and 2 bases at J, with 16 bases between the two ends. The CDR3: CASSASTSNPYEQYF. The DNA for the CDR3 is TGTGCCAGCAGCGCGTCGACTAGTAACCCCTACGAGCAGTACTTC.

The V gene is TRBV7-6, the J gene TRBJ1-2; D may be TRBD1 (5 bases). Germline CDR1 SGHVS, CDR2 FNYEAQ. This CDR3 spans 13 amino acids. V gave up 2 bases and J gave up 3 bases, with 7 bases separating them. The DNA of the CDR3 is TGTGCCAGCAGCTTAAGCAGGGACTATGGCTACACCTTC. Its translation is CASSLSRDYGYTF.

This clone occurred a few times. The chain couples TRBV6-5 to TRBJ2-7, with TRBD2 as a possible D gene (6 bases). Trimming took 0 bases from V and 4 from J, leaving 13 bases between them. The germline CDR1 and CDR2 sequences are MNHEY and SVGAGI. This CDR3 is 15 amino acids long. For the CDR3, the DNA is TGTGCCAGCAGTTACTCGTTATTGGGGGGTTACGAGCAGTACTTC. Encoded protein: CASSYSLLGGYEQYF.

V and J are TRBV6-5 and TRBJ1-1; the match to TRBD1 covers 7 bases. The CDR3 is 15 residues long. V trimming: 6 bases; J trimming: 0 bases; junction bases outside the gene matches: 7. CDR1 MNHEY and CDR2 SVGAGI come from the germline V gene. DNA of the CDR3: TGTGCCAGCAGGCCGAACAGGGGTGTGAACACTGAAGCTTTCTTT. It translates to CASRPNRGVNTEAFF.

The sample holds a few counts of this clone. This chain joins TRBV2 and TRBJ2-7, with a tentative D call TRBD1 (5 bases). The germline gives CDR1 SNHLY, CDR2 FYNNEI. The V end was cut by 6 bases, the J end by 4 bases, with 16 bases between. The CDR3 is made up of 14 amino acids. CDR3 in amino acids: CASSKGVWLYEQYF. For the CDR3, the DNA is TGTGCCAGCAGCAAAGGGGTATGGTTGTACGAGCAGTACTTC.

The genes are TRBV19 and TRBJ2-6; TRBD1 matches at 8 bases. The J segment lost 5 bases and the V segment lost 4 bases, leaving 10 bases of the junction unmatched. The V gene's germline CDR1 is LNHDA and CDR2 SQIVND (reference sequence). CDR3 length: 17 amino acids. The CDR3 DNA is TGTGCCAGTAGTAGACGACAGGGGATTAGGTGGGCCAACGTCCTGACTTTC. It yields the protein CASSRRQGIRWANVLTF.

This clone was seen more than once but under ten times. The chain has TRBV7-9 and TRBJ2-3; 12 positions match TRBD2. The V segment lost 1 base and the J segment 4 bases; nucleotides outside the gene matches: 0. The CDR3 contains 15 residues. CDR1 SEHNR and CDR2 FQNEAQ come from the germline V gene (reference sequence). CDR3 nucleotide sequence: TGTGCCAGCAGCTTAGGACTAGCGGGAGCAGATACGCAGTATTTT. Translated: CASSLGLAGADTQYF.

The table lists this clone with a count of one. The chain carries TRBV2 and TRBJ2-3, with TRBD2 matching 11 bases. V trimming: 5 bases; J trimming: 4 bases; junction bases outside the gene matches: 5. Germline CDR1 and CDR2: SNHLY and FYNNEI. This CDR3 has 15 residues. Here the CDR3 DNA reads TGTGCCAGCAGTTTAGCGGGGGGGAGTTCAGATACGCAGTATTTT. Translation: CASSLAGGSSDTQYF. Filled out from reference TRBV2 and TRBJ2-3, the complete variable domain reads EPEVTQTPSHQVTQMGQEVILRCVPISNHLYFYWYRQILGQKVEFLVSFYNNEISEKSEIFDDQFSVERPDGSNFTLKIRSTKLEDSAMYFCASSLAGGSSDTQYFGPGTRLTVL.

CDR3 loop: CASSPRVPGYTF. CDR3 nucleotide sequence: TGTGCCAGCAGCCCCAGGGTCCCTGGCTACACCTTC. The chain joins TRBV6-1 to TRBJ1-2, with a weak D call TRBD1 (5 bases). The CDR3 runs to 12 residues. In germline, CDR1 is MNHNS, CDR2 SASEGT. V shed 6 bases and J shed 7 bases, with 12 bases lying between them.

This clone appeared a few times. The gene calls are TRBV11-1 and TRBJ2-7, with 10 bases that match TRBD1. V was clipped by 5 bases and J by 4 bases; unmatched bases: 8. CDR3 length: 15 amino acids. Germline CDR1 SGHAT, CDR2 FQDESV (reference sequence). The CDR3 DNA sequence: TGTGCCAGCAGCCTCGGACAGGGGGAGGTTTACGAGCAGTACTTC. This codes for CASSLGQGEVYEQYF.

The genes are TRBV27 and TRBJ1-1; D unclear. The CDR3 is 14 residues long. Trimming removed 2 bases from V and 4 bases from J, with 11 bases in between. Germline CDR1 MNHEY, CDR2 SMNVEV (reference sequence). The CDR3 DNA reads TGTGCCAGCAGTTTAGAGGGCAGGATCACTGAAGCTTTCTTT. Encoded protein: CASSLEGRITEAFF.

CDR3: CASSYPPSGVNEQFF. CDR3 in DNA: TGTGCCAGCAGCTACCCCCCTAGCGGAGTAAATGAGCAGTTCTTC. V usage is TRBV7-9 and J usage is TRBJ2-1; 7 nucleotides agree with TRBD2. The CDR3 contains 15 residues. The V segment lost 4 bases and the J segment 7 bases; nucleotides outside the gene matches: 10. Germline V CDR1 and CDR2: SEHNR, FQNEAQ (reference sequence).

The J gene is TRBJ1-3, the V gene TRBV5-1; no definite D call. Trimming cost V 0 bases and J 3 bases, with 4 bases left between them. Per germline, CDR1 SGHRS and CDR2 YFSETQ. The CDR3 totals 13 residues. The CDR3 nucleotides read TGCGCCAGCAGCTTGGGCAGTGGAAACACCATATATTTT. It is translated as CASSLGSGNTIYF. The whole variable domain, filled in from reference TRBV5-1 and TRBJ1-3, reads KAGVTQTPRYLIKTRGQQVTLSCSPISGHRSVSWYQQTPGQGLQFLFEYFSETQRNKGNFPGRFSGRQFSNSRSEMNVSTLELGDSALYLCASSLGSGNTIYFGEGSWLTVV.

This chain connects TRBV9 to TRBJ1-2; weak D call: TRBD1 (5 bases). The V gene lost 4 bases and the J gene lost 3 bases, with 13 bases spanning the gap. This CDR3 comprises 14 residues. Germline values: CDR1 SGDLS, CDR2 YYNGEE. For the CDR3, the DNA is TGTGCCAGCAGCTACGACACGGGGGACTATGGCTACACCTTC. Its protein product is CASSYDTGDYGYTF.